The rows below give T cell receptor beta chains drawn from one sample of a study of OX40 agonist ivuxolimab in advanced cancers. Assay: immunoSEQ multiplex PCR; the TCRdb copy retains only in-frame clones and omits some. The data contain 71,000 or so clones, roughly three quarters of them singletons. This specimen consisted of CD4+ or CD8+ T cells sorted from blood, obtained in a trial of the OX40 agonist ivuxolimab. The receptors stem from an adult with an advanced solid tumor such as melanoma, head and neck, liver or kidney cancer. Both conserved end residues are part of each CDR3. A D gene is named only where the DNA matches it firmly. Clone sizes are given selectively: once, few, many, or a class where the clone is expanded.

CDR3 protein: CASSSGLARDEQYF
CDR3 DNA: TGTGCCAGCAGCTCGGGACTAGCCAGAGACGAGCAGTACTTC
D gene: TRBD2
J gene: TRBJ2-7
clone size: -
V gene: TRBV5-5

CDR3 protein: CASSESGGANEKLFF
CDR3 DNA: TGTGCCAGCAGTGAATCGGGCGGGGCTAATGAAAAACTGTTTTTT
D gene: -
J gene: TRBJ1-4
clone size: -
V gene: TRBV25-1

CDR3 protein: CASSLAGTSQPQHF
CDR3 DNA: TGTGCCAGCAGCTTAGCTGGGACATCTCAGCCCCAGCATTTT
D gene: -
J gene: TRBJ1-5
clone size: -
V gene: TRBV7-9

CDR3 protein: CASSLEGGRWVNTEAFF
CDR3 DNA: TGCGCCAGCAGCTTGGAAGGGGGGAGGTGGGTGAACACTGAAGCTTTCTTT
D gene: -
J gene: TRBJ1-1
clone size: -
V gene: TRBV5-1

CDR3 protein: CASSSSDRQSTDTQYF
CDR3 DNA: TGTGCCAGCAGCTCATCGGACAGGCAAAGCACAGATACGCAGTATTTT
D gene: TRBD1
J gene: TRBJ2-3
clone size: -
V gene: TRBV9

CDR3 protein: CAWKGYNSPLHF
CDR3 DNA: TGTGCCTGGAAAGGGTATAATTCACCCCTCCACTTT
D gene: -
J gene: TRBJ1-6
clone size: -
V gene: TRBV30

CDR3 protein: CASSIAGGPIYEAFF
CDR3 DNA: TGTGCCAGTAGTATAGCCGGGGGCCCCATATATGAAGCTTTCTTT
D gene: -
J gene: TRBJ1-1
clone size: -
V gene: TRBV19

CDR3 protein: CASSNPYRGRTEAFF
CDR3 DNA: TGTGCCAGCAGCAATCCTTACAGGGGGCGTACTGAAGCTTTCTTT
D gene: TRBD1
J gene: TRBJ1-1
clone size: -
V gene: TRBV7-8

CDR3 protein: CASSYSRQGPIEQFF
CDR3 DNA: TGTGCCAGCAGTTACTCGCGGCAGGGGCCGATTGAGCAGTTCTTC
D gene: -
J gene: TRBJ2-1
clone size: -
V gene: TRBV6-5

CDR3 protein: CASSLNWDPDTRFGNTIYF
CDR3 DNA: TGCGCCAGCAGCTTGAACTGGGACCCGGACACACGATTTGGAAACACCATATATTTT
D gene: -
J gene: TRBJ1-3
clone size: -
V gene: TRBV5-1

CDR3 protein: CASSHGPTQEQFF
CDR3 DNA: TGTGCCAGCAGTCACGGTCCCACGCAGGAGCAGTTCTTC
D gene: -
J gene: TRBJ2-1
clone size: -
V gene: TRBV6-5

CDR3 protein: CASASAGQSEQFF
CDR3 DNA: TGCGCCAGTGCTAGTGCAGGGCAGAGTGAGCAGTTCTTC
D gene: -
J gene: TRBJ2-1
clone size: few
V gene: TRBV10-1

CDR3 protein: CASSMGDRNQPQHF
CDR3 DNA: TGTGCCAGTAGTATGGGGGACAGAAATCAGCCCCAGCATTTT
D gene: TRBD1
J gene: TRBJ1-5
clone size: -
V gene: TRBV19

CDR3 protein: CASSIVSAGDTEAFF
CDR3 DNA: TGTGCCAGTAGTATTGTTTCAGCCGGGGACACTGAAGCTTTCTTT
D gene: -
J gene: TRBJ1-1
clone size: -
V gene: TRBV19

CDR3 protein: CASSYFTQAANYGYTF
CDR3 DNA: TGTGCCAGCAGTTACTTTACCCAGGCAGCTAACTATGGCTACACCTTC
D gene: -
J gene: TRBJ1-2
clone size: few
V gene: TRBV6-6

CDR3 protein: CASSPVGLAGSYEQYF
CDR3 DNA: TGTGCCAGCAGTCCCGTGGGGCTAGCGGGTTCCTACGAGCAGTACTTC
D gene: TRBD2
J gene: TRBJ2-7
clone size: -
V gene: TRBV27